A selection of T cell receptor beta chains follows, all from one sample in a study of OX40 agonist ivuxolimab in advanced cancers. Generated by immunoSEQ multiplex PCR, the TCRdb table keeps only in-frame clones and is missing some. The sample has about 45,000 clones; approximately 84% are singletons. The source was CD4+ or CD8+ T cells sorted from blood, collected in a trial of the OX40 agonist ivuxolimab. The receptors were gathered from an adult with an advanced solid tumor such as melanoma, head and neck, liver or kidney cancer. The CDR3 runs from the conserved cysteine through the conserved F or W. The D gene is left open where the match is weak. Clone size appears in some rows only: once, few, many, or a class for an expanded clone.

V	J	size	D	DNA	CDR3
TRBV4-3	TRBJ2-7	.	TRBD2	TGCGCCAGCAGCCAAGTGTACTGGCGCCCTAGCGGGGGATTCAGCTCCTACGAGCAGTACTTC	CASSQVYWRPSGGFSSYEQYF
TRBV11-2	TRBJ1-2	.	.	TGTGCCAGCAGCTTAGGCCCCGCGAGGGCTAACTATGGCTACACCTTC	CASSLGPARANYGYTF
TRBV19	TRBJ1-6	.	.	TGTGCCAGTAGTATAACCGAGTGGAATTCACCCCTCCACTTT	CASSITEWNSPLHF
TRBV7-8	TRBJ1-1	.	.	TGTGCCAGCAGCCCCCTGGGGAGGGGGGACGCTTTCTTT	CASSPLGRGDAFF
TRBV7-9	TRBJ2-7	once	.	TGTGCCAGCAGCTTAGCGGGCCCCTCCTACGAGCAGTACTTC	CASSLAGPSYEQYF
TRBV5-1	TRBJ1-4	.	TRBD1	TGCGCCAGCAGCACAGGGACAGCGGGGCATGAAAAACTGTTTTTT	CASSTGTAGHEKLFF
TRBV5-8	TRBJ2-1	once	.	TGTGCCAGCAGCTTGGCAGGGTACCAGTTCTTC	CASSLAGYQFF
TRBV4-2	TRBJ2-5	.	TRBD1	TGTGCCAGCAGCCAAGGGCAGGGGGCTGGAGAGACCCAGTACTTC	CASSQGQGAGETQYF
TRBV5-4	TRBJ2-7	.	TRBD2	TGTGCCAGCAGCTGGGGGGGGTCCTCCTACGAGCAGTACTTC	CASSWGGSSYEQYF
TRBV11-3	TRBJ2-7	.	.	TGTGCCAGCAGGACCTCCGGGACATCGGCCTACGAGCAGTACTTC	CASRTSGTSAYEQYF
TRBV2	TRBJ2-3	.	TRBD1	TGTGCCAGCAGTGAAGCGGCACGGTTGAGGACAGGCCCAGATACGCAGTATTTT	CASSEAARLRTGPDTQYF
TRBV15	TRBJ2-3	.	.	TGTGCCACCAGCAGAGTCCCGTGGGACCCAAAGTGGGAAGATACGCAGTATTTT	CATSRVPWDPKWEDTQYF
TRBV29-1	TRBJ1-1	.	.	TGCAGCGTTATAACGGGGAGCGGGACTGAAGCTTTCTTT	CSVITGSGTEAFF
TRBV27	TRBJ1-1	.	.	TGTGCCAGCAGTCCGACAGGGAACACTGAAGCTTTCTTT	CASSPTGNTEAFF
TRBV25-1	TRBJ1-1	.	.	TGTGCCAGCAGTGGTGCGGACACTGAAGCTTTCTTT	CASSGADTEAFF
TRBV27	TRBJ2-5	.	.	TGTGCCAGCAGCAAACTGGACAGTTGGGAGACCCAGTACTTC	CASSKLDSWETQYF
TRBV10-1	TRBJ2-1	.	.	TGCGCCAGCAGCAAACGGGGTAATGAGCAGTTCTTC	CASSKRGNEQFF
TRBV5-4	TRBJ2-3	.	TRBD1	TGTGCCAGCAGCTTGTCAGGGGGCGGCACAGATACGCAGTATTTT	CASSLSGGGTDTQYF
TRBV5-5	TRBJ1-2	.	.	TGTGCCAGCAGCTTTTTGTCAGAGAAGAACTATGGCTACACCTTC	CASSFLSEKNYGYTF
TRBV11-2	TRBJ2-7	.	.	TGTGCCAGCAGCCCACAGCTCATATCAGAACTACAGGGTCATCCGTACTTC	CASSPQLISELQGHPYF
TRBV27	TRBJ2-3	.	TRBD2	TGTGCCAGCAGTTTCCTGGGCCCTAGCGGGAGCACAGATACGCAGTATTTT	CASSFLGPSGSTDTQYF
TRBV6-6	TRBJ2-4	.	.	TGTGCCAGCAGATCAGGGTCCCTAGCCAAAAACATTCAGTACTTC	CASRSGSLAKNIQYF
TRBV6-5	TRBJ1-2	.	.	TGTGCCAGCAGGGGTCCATATGGCTACACCTTC	CASRGPYGYTF
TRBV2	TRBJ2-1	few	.	TGTGCCAGCAGCCAGACGGATGAGCAGTTCTTC	CASSQTDEQFF
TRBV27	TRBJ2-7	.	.	TGTGCCAGCAGTTTGCCAGGCTACGAGCAGTACTTC	CASSLPGYEQYF
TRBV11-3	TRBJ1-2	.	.	TGTGCCAGCAGCTTACGTGACAGGTCTCACGGCTACACCTTC	CASSLRDRSHGYTF
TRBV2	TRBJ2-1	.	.	TGTGCCAGCAGTACCCCGTACAATGAGCAGTTCTTC	CASSTPYNEQFF
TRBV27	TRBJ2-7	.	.	TGTGCCAGCAGTTTAAGCGTGGGGACCTCCTACGAGCAGTACTTC	CASSLSVGTSYEQYF
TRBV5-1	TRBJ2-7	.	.	TGCGCCAGCAGAGACGGGTACGAGCAGTACTTC	CASRDGYEQYF
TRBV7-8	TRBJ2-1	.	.	TGTGCCAGCAGCCCAAACAACCTACCTAGCGATGAGCAGTTCTTC	CASSPNNLPSDEQFF
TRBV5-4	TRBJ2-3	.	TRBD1	TGTGCCAGCAGCTCGACAGGGTCGGATACGCAGTATTTT	CASSSTGSDTQYF
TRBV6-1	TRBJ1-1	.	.	TGTGCCAGCAGTGAGCGGCCATGGAACACTGAAGCTTTCTTT	CASSERPWNTEAFF
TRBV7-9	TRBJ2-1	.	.	TGTGCCAGCAGCCCAAAGGAGGTCCCCCACTATGAGCAGTTCTTC	CASSPKEVPHYEQFF
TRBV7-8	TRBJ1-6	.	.	TGTGCCAGCAGCTTCCTCGGGGGAGCGTATTCACCCCTCCACTTT	CASSFLGGAYSPLHF
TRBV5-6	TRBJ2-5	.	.	TGTGCCAGCAGTAGATCGGGACCAACTAGCAGGCAAGAGACCCAGTACTTC	CASSRSGPTSRQETQYF
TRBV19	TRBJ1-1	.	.	TGTGCCAGTATAAGGGGACTCCAGGAAGAAGCTTTCTTT	CASIRGLQEEAFF
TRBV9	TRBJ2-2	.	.	TGTGCCAGCAGCATTAGCGGTAACACCGGGGAGCTGTTTTTT	CASSISGNTGELFF
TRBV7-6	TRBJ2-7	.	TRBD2	TGTGCCAGCAGCTTACTCCTAGCGGGTATAGGCTACGAGCAGTACTTC	CASSLLLAGIGYEQYF
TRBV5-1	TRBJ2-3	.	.	TGCGCCAGCAGCTTGGGTGTCGCAGCAGGACTAACAGATACGCAGTATTTT	CASSLGVAAGLTDTQYF
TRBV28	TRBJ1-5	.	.	TGTGCCAGCAGTTTAGGTGGAGGCAATCAGCCCCAGCATTTT	CASSLGGGNQPQHF
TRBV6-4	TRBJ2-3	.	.	TGTGCCAGCAGTGACGGGTGGGGTAGCACAGATACGCAGTATTTT	CASSDGWGSTDTQYF
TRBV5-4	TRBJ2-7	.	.	TGTGCCAGCAGGTTGGGACCGGGCGAGCAGTACTTC	CASRLGPGEQYF
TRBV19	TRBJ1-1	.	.	TGTGCCAGTAGTGCATACACGGGCAACTGGGCTGAAGCTTTCTTT	CASSAYTGNWAEAFF
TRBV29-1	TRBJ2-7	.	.	TGCAGCGTTGAAGATGGGGCCTACGAGCAGTACTTC	CSVEDGAYEQYF
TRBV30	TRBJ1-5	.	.	TGTGCCTGGAGCCCGCAGGCAGGCACTTGGCCCCAGCATTTT	CAWSPQAGTWPQHF